One sample yielded the 9 T cell receptor beta chains listed below, sequenced in a study of breast tumors, draining lymph nodes, adjacent tissues. Samples came from axillary lymph nodes draining the breast cancer. TCRdb itself ran the multiplex PCR reads through MiXCR, one entry per CDR3 protein. The sample lists 80,000 to 130,000 distinct CDR3 sequences, roughly 20% occurring once. Sequencing was carried out using axillary lymph node tissue. The receptors were gathered from a female donor with breast cancer. Some clones in this sample may be carry-over from other donors' samples.

The table lists this clonotype with a few counts. The rearrangement links TRBV27 to TRBJ2-2, with 7 bases matching TRBD1. The ends lost 2 bases at V and 6 bases at J; junction bases unmatched: 6. Germline values: CDR1 MNHEY, CDR2 SMNVEV (reference sequence). This CDR3 is 15 amino acids long. CDR3 amino acids: CASSLLGGDSGELFF. DNA of the CDR3: TGTGCCAGCAGTTTACTAGGGGGCGATTCCGGGGAGCTGTTTTTT.

There are many counts of this clonotype. The V gene is TRBV5-8, the J gene TRBJ1-2; 7 nucleotides agree with TRBD1. Germline V gene lookup returns CDR1 SGHTS and CDR2 YDEGEE. Unmatched junction bases numbered 9, after V lost 3 bases and J lost 4 bases. CDR3 length equals 15 residues. The CDR3 region has the DNA TGTGCCAGCAGCTCCCTCACAGGGGACCTCTATGGCTACACCTTC. Its protein product is CASSSLTGDLYGYTF.

This clonotype was recorded many times. The rearrangement uses TRBV6-2 or TRBV6-3 and TRBJ2-3; 13 bases map to TRBD2. Unmatched junction bases numbered 11, after V lost 6 bases and J lost 2 bases. The germline V gene encodes CDR1 MNHEY and CDR2 SVGEGT. This CDR3 region has 18 residues. The CDR3 DNA reads TGTGCCAGCAGAGACCCCCGAGGGACTAGCGGGGACACAGATACGCAGTATTTT. It encodes CASRDPRGTSGDTDTQYF.

This clonotype was counted many times. The chain joins TRBV7-2 to TRBJ2-7; D gene uncertain. Germline assignment: CDR1 SGHTA and CDR2 FQGNSA. V was trimmed by 2 bases and J by 4 bases, leaving 3 bases between them. This CDR3 region has 11 residues. The CDR3 here is CASSLFYEQYF. As DNA, the CDR3 is TGTGCCAGCAGCTTATTTTACGAGCAGTACTTC. The complete variable domain, with remaining parts taken from reference TRBV7-2 and TRBJ2-7, reads GAGVSQSPSNKVTEKGKDVELRCDPISGHTALYWYRQSLGQGLEFLIYFQGNSAPDKSGLPSDRFSAERTGGSVSTLTIQRTQQEDSAVYLCASSLFYEQYFGPGTRLTVT.

This clonotype was recorded many times. This chain links TRBV12-3 or TRBV12-4 with TRBJ1-2; 7 nucleotides align to TRBD1. CDR3 length: 13 residues. Trimming at V came to 5 bases and at J to 8 bases, leaving 8 bases not matched to a gene. CDR3 sequence reads: CASSLTGFGGYTF. CDR3 sequence (DNA): TGTGCCAGCAGTCTGACAGGGTTTGGCGGCTACACCTTC.

This clonotype occurred many times. CDR3 sequence (DNA): TGTGCCAGCAGCGTAGTGTGGGCAGATACGCAGTATTTT. It is translated as CASSVVWADTQYF. The chain uses TRBV9 and TRBJ2-3; D unresolved. Germline values: CDR1 SGDLS, CDR2 YYNGEE. The CDR3 is made up of 13 amino acids. Between the trimmed V and J ends, which lost 0 bases and 4 bases, there was a span of 6 bases.

This clonotype came up many times. V usage is TRBV7-9 and J usage is TRBJ2-1; D possibly corresponds to TRBD1 (6 bases). The V end lost 5 bases, the J end lost 3 bases, and 8 bases lay between the germline ends. The CDR3 covers 13 residues. Per the germline V gene, CDR1 is SEHNR and CDR2 is FQNEAQ (reference sequence). The CDR3 spells CASSRQDYNEQFF. The CDR3 region has the DNA TGTGCCAGCAGCCGACAGGACTACAATGAGCAGTTCTTC.

This clonotype has at least ten counts. The V call is TRBV2, the J call TRBJ1-2; 7 positions match TRBD1. Germline V gives CDR1 SNHLY, CDR2 FYNNEI. With V trimmed by 2 bases and J by 3 bases, 3 bases remained unmatched. The CDR3 length is 14 residues. The CDR3 bases are TGTGCCAGCAGTGAACGCACAGGGGACTATGGCTACACCTTC. Encoded protein: CASSERTGDYGYTF.

Many counts were recorded for this clonotype. The V gene is TRBV5-1, the J gene TRBJ2-7, with 9 bases matching TRBD1. CDR1 and CDR2 from the germline V gene are SGHRS and YFSETQ. The ends lost 4 bases at V and 2 bases at J; junction bases unmatched: 4. This CDR3 is 14 amino acids long. The CDR3 nucleotides read TGCGCCAGCAGCACCGGGACAGGGACCTACGAGCAGTACTTC. Amino acid sequence: CASSTGTGTYEQYF.